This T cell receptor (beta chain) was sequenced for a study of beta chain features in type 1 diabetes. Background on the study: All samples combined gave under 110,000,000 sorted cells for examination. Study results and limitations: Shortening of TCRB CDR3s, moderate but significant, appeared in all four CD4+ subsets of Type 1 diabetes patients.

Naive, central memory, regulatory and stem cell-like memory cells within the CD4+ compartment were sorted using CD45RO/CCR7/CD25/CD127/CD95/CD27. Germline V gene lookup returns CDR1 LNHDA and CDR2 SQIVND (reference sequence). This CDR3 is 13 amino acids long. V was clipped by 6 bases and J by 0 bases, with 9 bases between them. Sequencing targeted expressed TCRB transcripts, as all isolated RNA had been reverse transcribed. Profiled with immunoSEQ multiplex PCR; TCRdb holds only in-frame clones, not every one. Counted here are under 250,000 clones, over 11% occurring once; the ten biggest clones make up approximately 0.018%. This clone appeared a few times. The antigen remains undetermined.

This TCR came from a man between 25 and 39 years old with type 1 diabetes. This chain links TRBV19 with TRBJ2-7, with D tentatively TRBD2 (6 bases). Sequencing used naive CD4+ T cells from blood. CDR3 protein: CASRWDFSYEQYF. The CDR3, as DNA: TGTGCCAGTAGATGGGACTTCTCCTACGAGCAGTACTTC. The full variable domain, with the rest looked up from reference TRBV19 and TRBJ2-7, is DGGITQSPKYLFRKEGQNVTLSCEQNLNHDAMYWYRQDPGQGLRLIYYSQIVNDFQKGDIAEGYSVSREKKESFPLTVTSAQKNPTAFYLCASRWDFSYEQYFGPGTRLTVT.